This T cell receptor (beta chain) originates from a study of control samples from healthy donors and cancer patients. The assay was immunoSEQ multiplex PCR, and TCRdb's table has in-frame clones only and misses some. In the table there are around 90,000 clones, 85% of which are singletons. Germline lookup yields CDR1 LNHDA and CDR2 SQIVND (reference sequence). V lost 6 bases, J lost 6 bases, and 17 bases lay in between. The CDR3 covers 14 residues. There are a few counts of this clone. The sequence came from a woman aged 40 to 49 in good health. The sample taken for sequencing was blood. The chain employs TRBV19 and TRBJ1-2; tentative D call: TRBD1 (5 bases). The CDR3 reads CASRPGRQGDGYTF. The DNA for the CDR3 is TGTGCCAGTAGACCTGGTCGGCAGGGTGATGGCTACACCTTC.